Each of the 28 T cell receptor beta chains below was sequenced from the same sample in a study of blood T cell repertoires in COVID-19. Measured with immunoSEQ multiplex PCR; TCRdb has only the in-frame clones, and not every one. Among almost 200,000 clones listed, around four fifths were seen once. Sequenced sample: peripheral blood. All receptors come from a man aged 55 to 70 with COVID-19, enrolled during active disease.

The chain employs TRBV5-4 and TRBJ1-4; D not certain. CDR3 length: 17 residues. V dropped 4 bases and J dropped 0 bases, with 16 bases sitting between them. CDR1 SGHNT and CDR2 YYREEE come from the germline V gene (reference sequence). In nucleotides, the CDR3 is TGTGCCAGCAGCCCCAATACTCCCGGGACAACTAATGAAAAACTGTTTTTT. Its translation is CASSPNTPGTTNEKLFF.

The rearrangement links TRBV11-2 to TRBJ2-3; TRBD1 might be the D (6 bases). The CDR3 length is 15 residues. Germline loops: CDR1 SGHAT, CDR2 FQNNGV. V lost 0 bases to trimming and J lost 2 bases, with 9 bases between them. The CDR3 DNA is TGTGCCAGCAGCTTAGACAGGGGACCCACAGATACGCAGTATTTT. Translated: CASSLDRGPTDTQYF.

V is TRBV18 and J is TRBJ2-1; 8 nucleotides line up with TRBD2. The germline V gene encodes CDR1 KGHSH and CDR2 LQKENI. V was pared by 0 bases and J by 3 bases, with 7 bases of the junction left unmatched. There are 17 residues in the CDR3. DNA for the CDR3: TGTGCCAGCTCACCACCGGCCTCGGGACTAGTCTACAATGAGCAGTTCTTC. Translation: CASSPPASGLVYNEQFF. Full variable domain (missing parts from reference TRBV18 and TRBJ2-1): NAGVMQNPRHLVRRRGQEARLRCSPMKGHSHVYWYRQLPEEGLKFMVYLQKENIIDESGMPKERFSAEFPKEGPSILRIQQVVRGDSAAYFCASSPPASGLVYNEQFFGPGTRLTVL.

V is TRBV19 and J is TRBJ2-7; D perhaps matches TRBD2 (6 bases). Germline values: CDR1 LNHDA, CDR2 SQIVND (reference sequence). The CDR3 consists of 15 residues. Trimming stripped 6 bases from V and 1 base from J, with 16 bases between. The CDR3 DNA reads as TGTGCCAGTAGCTCCGTGTATGGGGGGTCCTACGAGCAGTACTTC. This sequence encodes CASSSVYGGSYEQYF. Using reference TRBV19 and TRBJ2-7 for the parts outside the CDR3, the full variable domain is DGGITQSPKYLFRKEGQNVTLSCEQNLNHDAMYWYRQDPGQGLRLIYYSQIVNDFQKGDIAEGYSVSREKKESFPLTVTSAQKNPTAFYLCASSSVYGGSYEQYFGPGTRLTVT.

The V call is TRBV7-9, the J call TRBJ2-3; the match to TRBD2 covers 7 bases. The CDR3 covers 14 residues. The J segment lost 3 bases and the V segment lost 3 bases, leaving 3 bases of the junction unmatched. Germline CDR1 reads SEHNR; CDR2 reads FQNEAQ (reference sequence). The CDR3 is CASSLVSGTDTQYF. CDR3 coding DNA: TGTGCCAGCAGCTTGGTTAGCGGGACAGATACGCAGTATTTT.

Here the CDR3 reads CASSFVPPYEQYF. CDR3 sequence (DNA): TGTGCCAGCAGTTTCGTCCCCCCCTACGAGCAGTACTTC. The chain carries TRBV27 and TRBJ2-7, with no clear D. Between the trimmed V and J ends, which lost 3 bases and 2 bases, there was a span of 8 bases. The CDR3 length is 13 residues. Germline loops: CDR1 MNHEY, CDR2 SMNVEV (reference sequence).

CDR3 amino acids: CASSHHGGIGQVYNTGELFF. In DNA, the CDR3 is TGTGCCAGCAGCCACCATGGGGGGATAGGACAGGTTTACAACACCGGGGAGCTGTTTTTT. This rearrangement joins TRBV14 to TRBJ2-2, with a weak D call TRBD1 (7 bases). The CDR3 spans 20 residues. Germline-derived CDR1 and CDR2 are SGHDN and FVKESK. Trimming removed 3 bases at V and 2 bases at J, with 25 bases between.

The chain combines TRBV5-1 with TRBJ2-5; 8 bases match TRBD2. The CDR3 length is 16 residues. CDR1 and CDR2 (germline): SGHRS, YFSETQ. V shed 0 bases and J 5 bases; nucleotides not matched to a gene: 9. CDR3: CASSLAGLASEETQYF. In nucleotides, the CDR3 is TGCGCCAGCAGCTTGGCCGGACTAGCCTCGGAGGAGACCCAGTACTTC.

The chain has TRBV2 and TRBJ1-5; TRBD1 aligns across 7 bases. The CDR3 is made up of 14 amino acids. The V and J ends lost 6 bases and 1 base, in that order; junction bases with no gene match: 3. Germline values: CDR1 SNHLY, CDR2 FYNNEI. The CDR3: CASRKGQSNQPQHF. CDR3 nucleotides: TGTGCCAGCAGGAAGGGACAGAGCAATCAGCCCCAGCATTTT.

The genes are TRBV18 and TRBJ1-1, with D perhaps TRBD1 (5 bases). This CDR3 region has 15 residues. V was trimmed by 1 base and J by 3 bases, leaving 12 bases between them. Germline lookup yields CDR1 KGHSH and CDR2 LQKENI. The CDR3 loop is CASSPQGRLDTEAFF. CDR3 coding DNA: TGTGCCAGCTCACCACAGGGGAGGTTAGACACTGAAGCTTTCTTT.

This clone occurred a few times. The J gene is TRBJ1-3, the V gene TRBV7-2, with a tentative D call TRBD1 (5 bases). In germline, CDR1 is SGHTA, CDR2 FQGNSA. CDR3 length: 14 residues. The V and J ends lost 5 bases and 2 bases respectively, with 10 bases between them. The CDR3 protein is CASSPRRAGNTIYF. CDR3 in DNA: TGTGCCAGCAGCCCCCGCAGGGCTGGAAACACCATATATTTT.

The chain recombines TRBV5-5 with TRBJ2-6; D remains ambiguous. Trimming cost V 4 bases and J 0 bases, with 8 bases left between them. CDR3 size: 15 residues. Germline V gene sequence: CDR1 SGHKS, CDR2 YYEKEE (reference sequence). Written as DNA, the CDR3 is TGTGCCAGCAGCGTACACACCTCTGGGGCCAACGTCCTGACTTTC. This sequence encodes CASSVHTSGANVLTF.

The rearrangement uses TRBV4-1 and TRBJ2-7; 13 bases map to TRBD2. Germline lookup yields CDR1 MGHRA and CDR2 YSYEKL. The ends lost 6 bases at V and 2 bases at J; junction bases unmatched: 7. The CDR3 length is 16 residues. CDR3 residues: CASSPIGTSGTYEQYF. CDR3 in DNA: TGCGCCAGCAGTCCAATCGGGACTAGCGGGACCTACGAGCAGTACTTC.

V and J are TRBV30 and TRBJ1-1; TRBD1 might be the D (5 bases). CDR1 is GTSNPN, CDR2 SVGIG, per germline (reference sequence). The V gene lost 6 bases and the J gene lost 5 bases, with 13 bases spanning the gap. This CDR3 region has 12 residues. Here the CDR3 DNA reads TGTGCCTGTACCTTCGGGGGGACTGAAGCTTTCTTT. This sequence encodes CACTFGGTEAFF.

This chain joins TRBV19 and TRBJ1-5, with D unclear. The V gene's germline CDR1 is LNHDA and CDR2 SQIVND (reference sequence). Trimming removed 3 bases from V and 6 bases from J, with 6 bases in between. The CDR3 is 12 amino acids. CDR3 region: CASSMWAQPQHF. In nucleotides, the CDR3 is TGTGCCAGTAGTATGTGGGCTCAGCCCCAGCATTTT.

The chain couples TRBV15 to TRBJ1-4; weak D call: TRBD1 (6 bases). Germline values: CDR1 LNHNV, CDR2 YYDKDF (reference sequence). CDR3 length equals 16 residues. V was trimmed by 9 bases and J by 3 bases, leaving 20 bases between them. The CDR3 DNA reads as TGTGCCACTATAGGTGAAGGGGGACAAGCTAATGAAAAACTGTTTTTT. Its translation is CATIGEGGQANEKLFF.

V is TRBV11-2 and J is TRBJ1-2; no firm D call. The CDR3 consists of 13 residues. V was clipped by 4 bases and J by 6 bases, with 12 bases between them. CDR1 SGHAT and CDR2 FQNNGV come from the germline V gene. This CDR3 reads CASSSSTADGYTF. The CDR3 coding sequence is TGTGCCAGCAGCTCTTCCACCGCAGATGGCTACACCTTC.

The V call is TRBV18, the J call TRBJ1-2, with 8 bases identical to TRBD1. Germline CDR1 and CDR2: KGHSH and LQKENI. The junction had 3 bases not matched to a gene; V was cut back by 3 bases and J by 3 bases. This CDR3 comprises 14 residues. The CDR3 loop reads CASSPVDRDYGYTF. For the CDR3, the DNA is TGTGCCAGCTCACCCGTGGACAGGGACTATGGCTACACCTTC.

The chain carries TRBV27 and TRBJ2-1; 8 nucleotides align to TRBD2. The CDR3 loop spans 15 amino acids. Germline lookup yields CDR1 MNHEY and CDR2 SMNVEV (reference sequence). Trimming took 9 bases from V and 1 from J; bases not matched to a gene: 8. CDR3 sequence (DNA): TGTGCCAGTTCTGTAGCGGGACCTTCCTACAATGAGCAGTTCTTC. It codes for CASSVAGPSYNEQFF.

The chain has TRBV6-6 and TRBJ1-6; D is undetermined. Germline V lookup: CDR1 MNHNY, CDR2 SVGAGI (reference sequence). The CDR3 extends over 13 amino acids. V was trimmed by 6 bases and J by 5 bases, leaving 8 bases between them. This CDR3 is CASRQGDNSPLHF. DNA of the CDR3: TGTGCCAGCAGGCAAGGAGATAATTCACCCCTCCACTTT.

The chain joins TRBV30 to TRBJ1-2; 10 bases agree with TRBD1. The CDR3 loop spans 13 amino acids. V dropped 6 bases and J dropped 3; count of bases not matched to a gene: 4. CDR1 and CDR2 from the germline V gene are GTSNPN and SVGIG (reference sequence). CDR3 DNA sequence: TGTGCCTGCCCAGACAGGGGGCACTATGGCTACACCTTC. Amino acids: CACPDRGHYGYTF.

The chain joins TRBV30 to TRBJ1-2, with 8 bases matching TRBD1. V lost 6 bases to trimming and J lost 1 base; unmatched junction nucleotides: 10. CDR3 size: 15 residues. The V gene's germline CDR1 is GTSNPN and CDR2 SVGIG (reference sequence). The CDR3 sequence: CACSLRDRFNYGYTF. The DNA for the CDR3 is TGTGCCTGTAGTCTCCGGGACAGGTTTAACTATGGCTACACCTTC.

J is TRBJ1-5 and V is TRBV19; D possibly corresponds to TRBD1 (5 bases). The CDR3 has 16 amino acids. Trimming pared 0 bases from V and 2 bases from J, leaving 11 bases between. The germline CDR1 and CDR2 sequences are LNHDA and SQIVND (reference sequence). The CDR3 sequence: CASSIEGGMGNQPQHF. Written as DNA, the CDR3 is TGTGCCAGTAGTATAGAGGGGGGTATGGGCAATCAGCCCCAGCATTTT. Full variable domain (rest looked up from reference TRBV19 and TRBJ1-5): DGGITQSPKYLFRKEGQNVTLSCEQNLNHDAMYWYRQDPGQGLRLIYYSQIVNDFQKGDIAEGYSVSREKKESFPLTVTSAQKNPTAFYLCASSIEGGMGNQPQHFGDGTRLSIL.

This rearrangement joins TRBV15 to TRBJ2-1, with TRBD1 matching over 7 bases. CDR3 size: 16 residues. Germline V CDR1 and CDR2: LNHNV, YYDKDF (reference sequence). J was trimmed by 7 bases and V by 3 bases; bases with no gene match: 12. CDR3 residues: CATSSASRGQQNEQFF. Here the CDR3 DNA reads TGTGCCACCAGCAGTGCGAGCAGGGGACAGCAAAATGAGCAGTTCTTC.

About this clone itself: Distinct nucleotide sequences in the sample also encode this CDR3. The gene calls are TRBV19 and TRBJ2-1, with unresolved D. The germline CDR1 and CDR2 sequences are LNHDA and SQIVND (reference sequence). This CDR3 is built from 12 residues. Trimming pared 3 bases from V and 4 bases from J, leaving 4 bases between. The CDR3 nucleotides read TGTGCCAGTAGTATTTCTTACAATGAGCAGTTCTTC. Its protein is CASSISYNEQFF.

This chain connects TRBV5-1 to TRBJ2-1, with TRBD1 matching over 10 bases. The CDR3 totals 15 residues. Germline V lookup: CDR1 SGHRS, CDR2 YFSETQ. Trimming cost V 0 bases and J 6 bases; bases outside gene matches: 3. The CDR3 here is CASSLGGQGINEQFF. The CDR3 bases are TGCGCCAGCAGCTTGGGGGGACAGGGGATCAATGAGCAGTTCTTC.

The chain couples TRBV5-1 to TRBJ2-7; D remains unclear. CDR3 length equals 14 residues. Trimming left V 0 bases short and J 0 bases short, with 7 bases between. Germline CDR1 and CDR2: SGHRS and YFSETQ. The CDR3 reads CASSLAESSYEQYF. In nucleotides, the CDR3 is TGCGCCAGCAGCTTGGCTGAGAGCTCCTACGAGCAGTACTTC.

The chain combines TRBV5-1 with TRBJ2-2; 10 positions match TRBD2. V dropped 0 bases and J dropped 2; count of bases not matched to a gene: 4. CDR1 SGHRS and CDR2 YFSETQ come from the germline V gene. CDR3 length: 17 residues. The CDR3 sequence is CASSLEKLAGNTGELFF. In DNA, the CDR3 is TGCGCCAGCAGCTTGGAGAAACTAGCGGGAAACACCGGGGAGCTGTTTTTT. Filled out from reference TRBV5-1 and TRBJ2-2, the complete variable domain reads KAGVTQTPRYLIKTRGQQVTLSCSPISGHRSVSWYQQTPGQGLQFLFEYFSETQRNKGNFPGRFSGRQFSNSRSEMNVSTLELGDSALYLCASSLEKLAGNTGELFFGEGSRLTVL.